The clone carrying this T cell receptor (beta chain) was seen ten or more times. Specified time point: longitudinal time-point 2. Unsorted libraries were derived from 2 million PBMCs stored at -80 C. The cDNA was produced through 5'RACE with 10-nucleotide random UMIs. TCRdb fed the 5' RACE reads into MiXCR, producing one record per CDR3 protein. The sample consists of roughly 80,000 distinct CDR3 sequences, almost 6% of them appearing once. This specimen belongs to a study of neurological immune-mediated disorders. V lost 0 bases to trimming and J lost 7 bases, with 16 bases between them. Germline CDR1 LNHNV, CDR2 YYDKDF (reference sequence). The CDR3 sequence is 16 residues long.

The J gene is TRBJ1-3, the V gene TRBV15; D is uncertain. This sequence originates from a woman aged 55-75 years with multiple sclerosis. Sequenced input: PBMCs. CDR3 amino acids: CATSREHTAARNTIYF. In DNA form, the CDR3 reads TGTGCCACCAGCAGAGAACACACCGCCGCAAGGAACACCATATATTTT.